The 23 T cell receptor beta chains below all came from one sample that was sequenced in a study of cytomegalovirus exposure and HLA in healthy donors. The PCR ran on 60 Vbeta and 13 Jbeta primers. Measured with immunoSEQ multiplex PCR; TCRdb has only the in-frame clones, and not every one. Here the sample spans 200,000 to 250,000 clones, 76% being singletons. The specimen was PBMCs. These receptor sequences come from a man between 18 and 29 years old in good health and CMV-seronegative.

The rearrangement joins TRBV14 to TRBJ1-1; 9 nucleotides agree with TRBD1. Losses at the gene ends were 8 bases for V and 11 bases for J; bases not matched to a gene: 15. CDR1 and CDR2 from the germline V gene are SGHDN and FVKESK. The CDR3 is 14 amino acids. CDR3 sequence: CASRTGTGPGVAFF. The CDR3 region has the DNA TGTGCCAGCCGGACCGGGACAGGGCCTGGGGTGGCTTTCTTT.

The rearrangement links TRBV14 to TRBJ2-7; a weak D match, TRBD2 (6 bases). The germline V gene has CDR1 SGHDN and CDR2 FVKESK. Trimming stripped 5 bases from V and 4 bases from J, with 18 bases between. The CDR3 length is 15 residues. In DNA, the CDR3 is TGTGCCAGCAGCTACGGGACTCCTAAGGTTTACGAGCAGTACTTC. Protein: CASSYGTPKVYEQYF.

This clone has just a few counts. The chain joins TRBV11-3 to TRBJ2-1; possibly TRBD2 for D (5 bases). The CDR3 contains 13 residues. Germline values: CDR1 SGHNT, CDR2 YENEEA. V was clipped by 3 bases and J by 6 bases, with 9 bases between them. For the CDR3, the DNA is TGTGCCAGCAGCTTTGGACTCCTCAATGAGCAGTTCTTC. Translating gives CASSFGLLNEQFF.

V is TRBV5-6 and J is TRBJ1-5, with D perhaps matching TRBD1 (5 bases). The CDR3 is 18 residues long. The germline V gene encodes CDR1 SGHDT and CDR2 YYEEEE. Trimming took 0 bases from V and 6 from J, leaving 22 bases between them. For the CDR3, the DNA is TGTGCCAGCAGCTTGGGGGGGGGATGGGAAGGGTTAAGTCAGCCCCAGCATTTT. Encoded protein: CASSLGGGWEGLSQPQHF.

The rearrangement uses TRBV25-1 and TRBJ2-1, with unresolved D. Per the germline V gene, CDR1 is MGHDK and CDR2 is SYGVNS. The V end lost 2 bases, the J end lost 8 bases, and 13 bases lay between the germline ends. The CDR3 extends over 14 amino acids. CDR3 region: CASSEILSEDEQFF. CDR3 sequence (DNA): TGTGCCAGCAGTGAAATCCTCAGTGAGGATGAGCAGTTCTTC.

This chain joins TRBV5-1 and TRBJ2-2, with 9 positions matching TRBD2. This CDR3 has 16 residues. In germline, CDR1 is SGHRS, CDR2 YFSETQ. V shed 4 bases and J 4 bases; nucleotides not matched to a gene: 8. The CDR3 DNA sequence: TGCGCCAGCAGCCTATTAGCGGGAGCTAGCACCGGGGAGCTGTTTTTT. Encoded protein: CASSLLAGASTGELFF.

The CDR3 spells CATSRDWGGVSGELFF. In nucleotides, the CDR3 is TGTGCCACCAGCAGAGATTGGGGGGGCGTCAGCGGGGAGCTGTTTTTT. The chain is built from TRBV15 and TRBJ2-2; TRBD2 might be the D (7 bases). This CDR3 comprises 16 residues. The V end lost 0 bases, the J end lost 7 bases, and 15 bases lay between the germline ends. The germline CDR1 and CDR2 sequences are LNHNV and YYDKDF (reference sequence).

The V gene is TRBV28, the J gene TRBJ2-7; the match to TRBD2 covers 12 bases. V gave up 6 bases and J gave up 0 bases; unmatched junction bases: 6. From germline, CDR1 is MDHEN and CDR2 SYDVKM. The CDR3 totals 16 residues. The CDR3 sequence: CASRAGLAGPSYEQYF. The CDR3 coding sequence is TGTGCCAGCAGAGCAGGACTAGCGGGACCCTCCTACGAGCAGTACTTC. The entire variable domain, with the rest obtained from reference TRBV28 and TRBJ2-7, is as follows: DVKVTQSSRYLVKRTGEKVFLECVQDMDHENMFWYRQDPGLGLRLIYFSYDVKMKEKGDIPEGYSVSREKKERFSLILESASTNQTSMYLCASRAGLAGPSYEQYFGPGTRLTVT.

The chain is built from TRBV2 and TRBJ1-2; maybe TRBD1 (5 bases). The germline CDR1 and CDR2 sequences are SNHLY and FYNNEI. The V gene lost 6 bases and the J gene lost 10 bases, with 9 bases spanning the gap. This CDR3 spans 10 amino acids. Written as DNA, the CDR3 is TGTGCCAGCAGGGGGCGGATCTACACCTTC. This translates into CASRGRIYTF.

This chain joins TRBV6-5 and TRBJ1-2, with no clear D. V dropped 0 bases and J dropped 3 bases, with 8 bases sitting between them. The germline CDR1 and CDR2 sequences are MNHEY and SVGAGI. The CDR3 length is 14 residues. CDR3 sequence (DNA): TGTGCCAGCAGTTACTCGTTCCGGGACTATGGCTACACCTTC. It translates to CASSYSFRDYGYTF.

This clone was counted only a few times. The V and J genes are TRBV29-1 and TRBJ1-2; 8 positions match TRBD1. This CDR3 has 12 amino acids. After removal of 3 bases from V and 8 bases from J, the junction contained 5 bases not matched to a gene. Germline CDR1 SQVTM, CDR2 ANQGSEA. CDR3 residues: CSVESSGGGYTF. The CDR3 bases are TGCAGCGTTGAGTCGTCAGGGGGCGGCTACACCTTC.

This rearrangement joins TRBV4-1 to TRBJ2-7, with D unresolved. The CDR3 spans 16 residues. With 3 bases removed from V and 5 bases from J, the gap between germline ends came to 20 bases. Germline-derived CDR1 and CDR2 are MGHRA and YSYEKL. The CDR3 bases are TGCGCCAGCAGCCAGACCTCGGAGATAGCAATGCACGAGCAGTACTTC. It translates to CASSQTSEIAMHEQYF.

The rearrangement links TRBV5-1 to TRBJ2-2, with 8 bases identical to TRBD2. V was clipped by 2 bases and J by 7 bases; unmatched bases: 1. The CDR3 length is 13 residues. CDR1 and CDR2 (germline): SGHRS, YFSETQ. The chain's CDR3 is CASSLGTSGELFF. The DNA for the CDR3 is TGCGCCAGCAGCTTAGGGACTAGCGGGGAGCTGTTTTTT. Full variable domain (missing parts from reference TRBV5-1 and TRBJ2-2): KAGVTQTPRYLIKTRGQQVTLSCSPISGHRSVSWYQQTPGQGLQFLFEYFSETQRNKGNFPGRFSGRQFSNSRSEMNVSTLELGDSALYLCASSLGTSGELFFGEGSRLTVL.

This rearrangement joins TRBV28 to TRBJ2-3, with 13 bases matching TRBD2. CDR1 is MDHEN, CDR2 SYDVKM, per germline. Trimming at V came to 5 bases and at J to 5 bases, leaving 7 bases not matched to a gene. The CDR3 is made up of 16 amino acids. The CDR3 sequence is CASSKGLAGVRDTQYF. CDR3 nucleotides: TGTGCCAGCAGTAAAGGACTAGCGGGAGTACGAGATACGCAGTATTTT.

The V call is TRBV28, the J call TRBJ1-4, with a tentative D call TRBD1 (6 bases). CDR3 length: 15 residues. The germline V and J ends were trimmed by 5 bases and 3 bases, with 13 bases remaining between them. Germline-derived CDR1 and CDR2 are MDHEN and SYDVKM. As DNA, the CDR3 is TGTGCCAGCAGTCTAACAGGGTGGGCTAATGAAAAACTGTTTTTT. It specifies CASSLTGWANEKLFF.

As DNA, the CDR3 is TGTGCCAGCACCCCAGATGCGGACAGGGTTTATGTCACAGATACGCAGTATTTT. Residues: CASTPDADRVYVTDTQYF. This rearrangement joins TRBV2 to TRBJ2-3; 8 bases align to TRBD1. Germline CDR1 and CDR2: SNHLY and FYNNEI. V lost 7 bases to trimming and J lost 2 bases; unmatched junction nucleotides: 17. This CDR3 has 18 amino acids.

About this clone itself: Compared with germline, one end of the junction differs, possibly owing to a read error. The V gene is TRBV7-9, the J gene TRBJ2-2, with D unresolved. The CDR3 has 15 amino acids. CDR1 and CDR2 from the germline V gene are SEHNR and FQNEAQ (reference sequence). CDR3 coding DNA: TGTTCCAGCAGCTTATATGCAGGCCACACCGGGGAGCTGTTTTTT. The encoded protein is CSSSLYAGHTGELFF.

CDR3 sequence (DNA): TGTGCCAGCAGGGGACTAGCGGTATTTGGGTCCTACGAGCAGTACTTC. The encoded protein is CASRGLAVFGSYEQYF. The rearrangement uses TRBV2 and TRBJ2-7; 11 positions match TRBD2. This CDR3 comprises 16 residues. Germline CDR1 reads SNHLY; CDR2 reads FYNNEI. Losses at the gene ends were 6 bases for V and 1 base for J; bases not matched to a gene: 8. Full variable domain (rest looked up from reference TRBV2 and TRBJ2-7): EPEVTQTPSHQVTQMGQEVILRCVPISNHLYFYWYRQILGQKVEFLVSFYNNEISEKSEIFDDQFSVERPDGSNFTLKIRSTKLEDSAMYFCASRGLAVFGSYEQYFGPGTRLTVT.

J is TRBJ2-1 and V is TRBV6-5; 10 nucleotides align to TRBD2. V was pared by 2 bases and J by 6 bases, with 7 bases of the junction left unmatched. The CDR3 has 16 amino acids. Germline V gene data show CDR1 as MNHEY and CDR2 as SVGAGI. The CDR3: CASSYRGLAYGNEQFF. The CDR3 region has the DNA TGTGCCAGCAGTTACCGGGGACTAGCGTACGGCAATGAGCAGTTCTTC.

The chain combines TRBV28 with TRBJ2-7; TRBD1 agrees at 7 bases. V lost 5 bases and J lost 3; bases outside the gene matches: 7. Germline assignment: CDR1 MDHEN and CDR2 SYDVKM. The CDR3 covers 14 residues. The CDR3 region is CASSPRWDSYEQYF. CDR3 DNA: TGTGCCAGCAGTCCACGGTGGGACAGCTACGAGCAGTACTTC.

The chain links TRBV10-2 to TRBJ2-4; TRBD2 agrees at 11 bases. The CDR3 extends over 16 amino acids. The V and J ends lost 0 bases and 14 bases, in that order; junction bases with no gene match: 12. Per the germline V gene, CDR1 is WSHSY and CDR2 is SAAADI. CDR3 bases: TGCGCCAGCAGTGAGTCAACTAGCGGGAGCCTGGGTGTTAAGTACTTC. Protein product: CASSESTSGSLGVKYF.

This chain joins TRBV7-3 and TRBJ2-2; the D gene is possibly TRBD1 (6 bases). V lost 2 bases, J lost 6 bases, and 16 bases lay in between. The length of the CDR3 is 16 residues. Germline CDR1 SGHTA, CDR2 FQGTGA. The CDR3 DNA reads TGTGCCAGCAGCTTACTTCCCGGGACACAAGCCGGGGAGCTGTTTTTT. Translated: CASSLLPGTQAGELFF.

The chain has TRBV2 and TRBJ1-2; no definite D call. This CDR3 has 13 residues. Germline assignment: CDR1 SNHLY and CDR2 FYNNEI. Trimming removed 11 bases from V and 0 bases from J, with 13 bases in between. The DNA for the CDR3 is TGTGCCGGCGCCCCCCTAGCTAACTATGGCTACACCTTC. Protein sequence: CAGAPLANYGYTF.